Listed below are T cell receptor beta chains from one sample, sequenced in a study of CD8+CD57+ T cells in acquired aplastic anemia. TCRdb recomputed calls from the reads with MiXCR, one row per CDR3 protein. The sample holds about 58,000 distinct CDR3 sequences, approximately 52% seen once. Sequenced: sorted CD4+, CD8+, or CD8+CD57+ T cells (not recorded which) from PBMCs. The receptors come from a human donor with aplastic anemia. The CDR3 runs from the conserved cysteine through the conserved F or W. A D gene is named only where the DNA matches it firmly. A clone size is listed for some rows: how often the clone was seen (once, few, many), or a class if it is expanded.

TRBV7-2,TRBD1,NA,TRBJ1-2,TGTGCCAGCAGCAACTCAGGGGGCAACTATGGCTACACCTTC,CASSNSGGNYGYTF
TRBV29-1,NA,many,TRBJ1-3,TGCAGCGTGGGGGGGGCGAACTCTGGAAACACCATATATTTT,CSVGGANSGNTIYF
TRBV5-4,NA,many,TRBJ2-1,TGTGCCAGCAGCCTTTTTCCGGAACGATACCCCAATGAGCAGTTCTTC,CASSLFPERYPNEQFF
TRBV5-1,NA,NA,TRBJ2-3,TGCGCCAGCAGCGGGGGCGAATCAACGCAGTATTTT,CASSGGESTQYF
TRBV19,TRBD1,NA,TRBJ2-3,TGTGCCAGTAGTCTTACCAGGGGGCGCACAGATACGCAGTATTTT,CASSLTRGRTDTQYF
TRBV3-1,NA,many,TRBJ2-1,TGTGCCAGCAGCCAAGATCGCCACAATGAGCAGTTCTTC,CASSQDRHNEQFF
TRBV10-2,NA,NA,TRBJ2-7,TGCGCCAGCAGTGAAACAGGGTACTCCTACGAGCAGTACTTC,CASSETGYSYEQYF
TRBV19,TRBD2,NA,TRBJ2-5,TGTGCCAGTAGTATAGGCAAGCGGGGACTAGAGACCCAGTACTTC,CASSIGKRGLETQYF
TRBV6-1,NA,many,TRBJ1-5,TGTGCCAGCAGTACCCATAGCAATCAGCCCCAGCATTTT,CASSTHSNQPQHF
TRBV7-9,TRBD1,many,TRBJ1-2,TGTGCCAGCAGTTCCGGTGGGACAGGGAATGGCTACACCTTC,CASSSGGTGNGYTF
TRBV7-8,NA,NA,TRBJ1-5,TGTGCCAGCAGTTCCCCGGGACCCAATCAGCCCCAGCATTTT,CASSSPGPNQPQHF
TRBV7-9,NA,NA,TRBJ1-1,TGTGCCAGCAGCTCCACCCCTGAAGCTTTCTTT,CASSSTPEAFF
TRBV5-5,NA,NA,TRBJ1-6,TGTGCCAGCAGTCCTTCCGAATCACCCCTCCACTTT,CASSPSESPLHF
TRBV9,TRBD1,NA,TRBJ1-1,TGTGCCAGCTGCGTAGGAACCGGGACAGGTTCTCTATCAGCTTTCTTT,CASCVGTGTGSLSAFF
TRBV20-1,NA,once,TRBJ1-2,TGCAGTGCTGAAACAGAAACCTATGGCTACACCTTC,CSAETETYGYTF
TRBV7-2,NA,NA,TRBJ2-7,TGTGCCAGCAGGGTCTATTACGAGCAGTACTTC,CASRVYYEQYF
TRBV7-2,TRBD2,NA,TRBJ2-7,TGTGCCAGCAGCTTCACTAGCGGGGGGGCGTGGGAGCAGTACTTC,CASSFTSGGAWEQYF
TRBV7-9,NA,NA,TRBJ2-2,NA,CASSLVERRAGELFF